One and the same sample provided the 25 T cell receptor beta chains below, sequenced in a study of blood T cell repertoires in COVID-19. Measured with immunoSEQ multiplex PCR; TCRdb has only the in-frame clones, and not every one. Of 300,000 to 500,000 clones listed, approximately 90% are singletons. Sequenced: PBMCs or T cells enriched from blood (not recorded which). These receptors all come from a woman aged 25 to 45 with acute COVID-19.

The genes are TRBV18 and TRBJ1-1; 8 nucleotides align to TRBD1. This CDR3 contains 15 residues. The J segment lost 1 base and the V segment lost 4 bases, leaving 5 bases of the junction unmatched. CDR1 and CDR2 from the germline V gene are KGHSH and LQKENI. This CDR3 is CASSQSGQGNTEAFF. CDR3 in DNA: TGTGCCAGCTCACAAAGCGGACAGGGGAACACTGAAGCTTTCTTT.

This chain joins TRBV6-5 and TRBJ2-7; 9 nucleotides line up with TRBD1. In germline, CDR1 is MNHEY, CDR2 SVGAGI. The CDR3 is 16 amino acids. Germline trimming cut 4 bases from V and 4 bases from J; bases unmatched to any gene: 11. CDR3 in DNA: TGTGCCAGCAGTTCGTCCCGGGACAGGGTGCCTTACGAGCAGTACTTC. As protein: CASSSSRDRVPYEQYF.

V and J are TRBV5-1 and TRBJ1-2, with D perhaps TRBD1 (6 bases). Per the germline V gene, CDR1 is SGHRS and CDR2 is YFSETQ. This CDR3 comprises 15 residues. Trimming cost V 4 bases and J 1 base, with 14 bases left between them. DNA of the CDR3: TGCGCCAGCAGCCCTCAGGGAGGGGGTAACTATGGCTACACCTTC. Translating it yields CASSPQGGGNYGYTF.

V gene TRBV28 combines with J gene TRBJ2-3, with D possibly being TRBD1 (5 bases). This CDR3 is built from 13 residues. V gave up 2 bases and J gave up 5 bases, with 8 bases separating them. CDR1 is MDHEN and CDR2 is SYDVKM in the germline V gene. This CDR3 reads CASSLPREDTQYF. DNA of the CDR3: TGTGCCAGCAGTTTACCCAGGGAAGATACGCAGTATTTT.

A few counts support this clone. The V and J genes are TRBV7-9 and TRBJ1-5, with no clear D. CDR1 is SEHNR, CDR2 FQNEAQ, per germline (reference sequence). CDR3 length equals 16 residues. Deletions cut 5 bases from V and 3 bases from J, with 17 bases between. The CDR3 region is CASSRASGGYNQPQHF. DNA of the CDR3: TGTGCCAGCAGCCGGGCGTCAGGAGGATACAATCAGCCCCAGCATTTT.

V usage is TRBV7-8 and J usage is TRBJ2-7; 9 bases are shared with TRBD1. This CDR3 has 15 residues. Germline CDR1 reads SGHVS; CDR2 reads FQNEAQ. The V and J ends lost 6 bases and 3 bases, in that order; junction bases with no gene match: 9. The DNA for the CDR3 is TGTGCCAGCAGGCATGGACAGGGGCTCTACTACGAGCAGTACTTC. Protein product: CASRHGQGLYYEQYF.

The genes are TRBV5-1 and TRBJ2-5, with TRBD2 matching over 14 bases. There are 16 residues in the CDR3. V shed 3 bases, J shed 5 bases, and the junction held 6 bases outside the gene matches. CDR1 is SGHRS, CDR2 YFSETQ, per germline. The CDR3 is CASSSQTSGGVETQYF. The CDR3 nucleotides read TGCGCCAGCAGCTCGCAGACTAGCGGGGGGGTTGAGACCCAGTACTTC.

This clone was observed a handful of times. The V and J genes are TRBV19 and TRBJ2-1; TRBD1 agrees at 10 bases. Unmatched junction bases numbered 13, after V lost 5 bases and J lost 9 bases. The CDR3 runs to 16 residues. Per the germline V gene, CDR1 is LNHDA and CDR2 is SQIVND (reference sequence). Written as DNA, the CDR3 is TGTGCCAGTAGTCCCATCCGACAGGGGGCCGAGGGTGAGCAGTTCTTC. Translated: CASSPIRQGAEGEQFF.

The chain uses TRBV6-2 or TRBV6-3 and TRBJ1-2; 7 nucleotides match TRBD1. V trimming: 2 bases; J trimming: 3 bases; junction bases outside the gene matches: 9. Germline V gene lookup returns CDR1 MNHEY and CDR2 SVGEGT. The CDR3 has 16 residues. The CDR3 DNA sequence: TGTGCCAGCAGTTACGACTGGACAGGAGATTACTATGGCTACACCTTC. Encoded protein: CASSYDWTGDYYGYTF.

The J gene is TRBJ2-2, the V gene TRBV11-2, with 9 bases fitting TRBD1. Per the germline V gene, CDR1 is SGHAT and CDR2 is FQNNGV. V shed 6 bases and J 6 bases; nucleotides not matched to a gene: 8. This CDR3 region has 15 residues. CDR3 coding DNA: TGTGCCAGCAGGGCCGGGACAGGGTACGCCGGGGAGCTGTTTTTT. This translates into CASRAGTGYAGELFF.

The chain has TRBV7-8 and TRBJ2-2, with TRBD2 identical over 8 bases. The CDR3 is 16 residues long. Germline V gene lookup returns CDR1 SGHVS and CDR2 FQNEAQ. V trimming: 5 bases; J trimming: 6 bases; junction bases outside the gene matches: 11. The chain's CDR3 is CASSQQETSVPGELFF. The CDR3 DNA follows: TGTGCCAGCAGCCAGCAGGAGACTAGCGTTCCCGGGGAGCTGTTTTTT.

The genes are TRBV7-9 and TRBJ1-4, with a possible D match to TRBD1 (6 bases). The germline V gene has CDR1 SEHNR and CDR2 FQNEAQ (reference sequence). The CDR3 sequence is 15 residues long. The V end lost 7 bases, the J end lost 6 bases, and 18 bases lay between the germline ends. Written as DNA, the CDR3 is TGTGCCAGCACCTCGAGTCGGACAGCCGATGAAAAACTGTTTTTT. Its protein product is CASTSSRTADEKLFF.

The chain recombines TRBV27 with TRBJ2-7; D not resolved. CDR1 and CDR2 from the germline V gene are MNHEY and SMNVEV (reference sequence). The CDR3 covers 11 residues. Trimming took 7 bases from V and 9 from J, leaving 13 bases between them. This CDR3 is CASNGGTLQYF. CDR3 DNA sequence: TGTGCCAGCAACGGCGGAACACTGCAGTACTTC.

The chain couples TRBV9 to TRBJ1-4; possibly TRBD1 for D (6 bases). Germline V gives CDR1 SGDLS, CDR2 YYNGEE. This CDR3 spans 15 amino acids. The ends were cut back, 3 bases at V and 4 bases at J, with 13 bases in the middle. DNA for the CDR3: TGTGCCAGCAGCGCGCGACAGGCCAGTAATGAAAAACTGTTTTTT. It is translated as CASSARQASNEKLFF.

J is TRBJ1-1 and V is TRBV7-9; 8 bases are a match to TRBD1. CDR3 size: 14 residues. Losses at the gene ends were 5 bases for V and 0 bases for J; bases not matched to a gene: 2. The germline V gene has CDR1 SEHNR and CDR2 FQNEAQ (reference sequence). The CDR3 nucleotides read TGTGCCAGCAGCAAACAGGGGGTGAACACTGAAGCTTTCTTT. Protein product: CASSKQGVNTEAFF.

CDR3 amino acids: CAWIAPDSANYGYTF. In DNA form, the CDR3 reads TGTGCCTGGATCGCCCCCGACTCAGCTAACTATGGCTACACCTTC. The genes are TRBV30 and TRBJ1-2; no firm D call. CDR1 and CDR2 from the germline V gene are GTSNPN and SVGIG (reference sequence). The CDR3 length is 15 residues. V lost 4 bases and J lost 0, with 15 bases in between. Combining the CDR3 with reference TRBV30 and TRBJ1-2 gives the whole variable domain SQTIHQWPATLVQPVGSPLSLECTVEGTSNPNLYWYRQAAGRGLQLLFYSVGIGQISSEVPQNLSASRPQDRQFILSSKKLLLSDSGFYLCAWIAPDSANYGYTFGSGTRLTVV.

This clone was seen repeatedly, ten times or more. CDR3 sequence (DNA): TGTGCCAGCAGCGCGGGGGTGGGAGATGAGCAGTTCTTC. It encodes CASSAGVGDEQFF. This chain joins TRBV9 and TRBJ2-1, with D tentatively TRBD2 (6 bases). CDR3 length: 13 amino acids. Trimming cost V 3 bases and J 8 bases, with 12 bases left between them. Looked up from germline, CDR1 is SGDLS and CDR2 is YYNGEE. Filled out from reference TRBV9 and TRBJ2-1, the complete variable domain reads DSGVTQTPKHLITATGQRVTLRCSPRSGDLSVYWYQQSLDQGLQFLIQYYNGEERAKGNILERFSAQQFPDLHSELNLSSLELGDSALYFCASSAGVGDEQFFGPGTRLTVL.

The CDR3 loop reads CASSDTGVVRFTEAFF. The CDR3 DNA reads TGTGCCAGCAGCGACACAGGGGTTGTTAGGTTCACTGAAGCTTTCTTT. The chain couples TRBV7-9 to TRBJ1-1, with TRBD1 identical over 7 bases. With 5 bases clipped from V and 4 bases from J, the junction kept 13 bases outside the gene matches. Germline V gives CDR1 SEHNR, CDR2 FQNEAQ (reference sequence). The CDR3 is 16 amino acids. Filled out from reference TRBV7-9 and TRBJ1-1, the complete variable domain reads DTGVSQNPRHKITKRGQNVTFRCDPISEHNRLYWYRQTLGQGPEFLTYFQNEAQLEKSRLLSDRFSAERPKGSFSTLEIQRTEQGDSAMYLCASSDTGVVRFTEAFFGQGTRLTVV.

The genes are TRBV4-1 and TRBJ1-1, with D perhaps matching TRBD1 (6 bases). Germline V CDR1 and CDR2: MGHRA, YSYEKL. This CDR3 comprises 13 residues. Between the trimmed V and J ends, which lost 8 bases and 1 base, there was a span of 11 bases. CDR3 DNA: TGCGCCAGCTTGGAACAGGGGAACACTGAAGCTTTCTTT. This translates into CASLEQGNTEAFF.

The rearrangement uses TRBV4-2 and TRBJ2-3; 13 bases map to TRBD2. Germline lookup yields CDR1 LGHNA and CDR2 YNFKEQ. Trimming cost V 1 base and J 0 bases; bases outside gene matches: 4. CDR3 length equals 18 residues. In DNA, the CDR3 is TGTGCCAGCAGCCAAGGGACTAGCGGGGGTGCTAGCACAGATACGCAGTATTTT. It translates to CASSQGTSGGASTDTQYF.

The V gene is TRBV19, the J gene TRBJ2-1; 9 bases fit TRBD1. The CDR3 has 16 residues. Losses at the gene ends were 7 bases for V and 8 bases for J; bases not matched to a gene: 15. CDR1 is LNHDA, CDR2 SQIVND, per germline (reference sequence). In DNA, the CDR3 is TGTGCCAGTACCTTGCATGGACAGGGGATCGGGGATGAGCAGTTCTTC. Encoded protein: CASTLHGQGIGDEQFF.

The gene calls are TRBV5-1 and TRBJ2-2; 9 bases match TRBD2. V lost 1 base to trimming and J lost 6 bases; unmatched junction nucleotides: 10. This CDR3 contains 17 residues. Germline-derived CDR1 and CDR2 are SGHRS and YFSETQ. Written as DNA, the CDR3 is TGCGCCAGCAGCTTGTTTGGCGGGGGGGCCGACGCCGGGGAGCTGTTTTTT. Translating gives CASSLFGGGADAGELFF.

The chain is built from TRBV5-5 and TRBJ2-3; 7 nucleotides agree with TRBD2. CDR3 length: 15 residues. The germline V gene has CDR1 SGHKS and CDR2 YYEKEE (reference sequence). Trimming removed 3 bases from V and 0 bases from J; junction bases left unmatched: 4. The CDR3 loop is CASSSGGPSTDTQYF. Here the CDR3 DNA reads TGTGCCAGCAGCTCGGGAGGTCCTAGCACAGATACGCAGTATTTT.

This clone was recorded once. This sequence joins TRBV6-1 and TRBJ1-2, with 8 nucleotides matching TRBD1. Trimming at V came to 2 bases and at J to 4 bases, leaving 9 bases not matched to a gene. This CDR3 has 16 amino acids. CDR1 and CDR2 (germline): MNHNS, SASEGT. This chain's CDR3 is CASSETLDRGIYGYTF. CDR3 bases: TGTGCCAGCAGTGAAACGCTAGACAGGGGAATCTATGGCTACACCTTC.

For the CDR3, the DNA is TGCAGTGCCCGGACTGCAGATACGCAGTATTTT. Amino acid sequence: CSARTADTQYF. This chain joins TRBV20-1 and TRBJ2-3; weak D call: TRBD2 (5 bases). Germline lookup yields CDR1 DFQATT and CDR2 SNEGSKA (reference sequence). The CDR3 runs to 11 residues. Trimming took off 6 bases at V and 4 bases at J, with 8 bases between the two ends.